The rows below give T cell receptor beta chains drawn from one sample of a study of Graves' ophthalmopathy and Graves' hyperthyroidism. TCRdb analysed the multiplex PCR reads with MiXCR anew, one entry per CDR3 protein. The table includes around 1.1 million distinct CDR3 sequences, about 35% detected once. The sequencing sample was made of peripheral blood or thyroid tissue (not recorded which). Receptor source: an adult man with Graves' hyperthyroidism. The CDR3 runs from the conserved cysteine through the conserved F or W. The D gene is left open where the match is weak. For some rows the clone size is stated as once, few or many, or as a class when expanded; others skip it.

j_gene,v_gene,d_gene,abundance,CDR3aa,CDR3nt
TRBJ1-5,TRBV29-1,NA,NA,CSVEGSAGGENQHF,TGCAGCGTTGAAGGTTCAGCGGGGGGGGAGAACCAGCATTTT
TRBJ2-5,TRBV15,NA,NA,CATSRAPQETQYF,TGTGCCACCAGCAGGGCCCCTCAGGAGACCCAGTACTTC
TRBJ1-5,TRBV7-4,NA,NA,CASNPGGMSNQPQHF,TGTGCCAGCAACCCCGGAGGTATGAGCAATCAGCCCCAGCATTTT
TRBJ2-5,TRBV2,TRBD1,many,CASTVGQGEETQYF,TGTGCCAGCACGGTAGGACAGGGTGAAGAGACCCAGTACTTC
TRBJ2-6,TRBV24-1,TRBD2,few,CATSGGYKGANVLTF,TGTGCCACCAGCGGGGGGTACAAGGGGGCCAACGTCCTGACTTTC
TRBJ2-5,TRBV2,NA,NA,CASSKDGQETQYF,TGTGCCAGCAGTAAGGACGGCCAAGAGACCCAGTACTTC
TRBJ1-3,TRBV5-1,NA,NA,CAGSLGQPSGNTIYF,TGCGCCGGCAGCTTGGGTCAGCCCTCTGGAAACACCATATATTTT
TRBJ2-1,TRBV7-2,NA,few,CASSLMGSANEQFF,TGTGCCAGCAGCCTCATGGGTTCTGCCAATGAGCAGTTCTTC
TRBJ2-5,TRBV10-3,NA,once,CAIKELGGRQETQYF,TGTGCCATCAAGGAGCTCGGGGGAAGACAAGAGACCCAGTACTTC
TRBJ2-2,TRBV3-1,NA,NA,CASSQAFNTGELFF,TGTGCCAGCAGCCAAGCTTTTAACACCGGGGAGCTGTTTTTT
TRBJ2-7,TRBV7-2,NA,many,CASSRTDEQYF,TGTGCCAGCAGCCGGACAGATGAGCAGTACTTC
TRBJ2-7,TRBV10-3,TRBD2,many,CAISASSGRAGEQYF,TGTGCCATCAGTGCCTCTAGCGGGAGGGCGGGGGAGCAGTACTTC
TRBJ2-6,TRBV10-3,NA,NA,CATTSGNTEAF,TGTGCCACGACGTCAGGGAACACTGAAGCTTTC
TRBJ2-5,TRBV6-6,TRBD2,few,CASSAGTSGDETQYF,TGTGCCAGCAGTGCCGGGACTAGCGGTGACGAGACCCAGTACTTC
TRBJ1-6,TRBV6-5,NA,many,CASRARGPNSPLHF,TGTGCCAGCAGGGCCAGGGGCCCGAATTCACCCCTCCACTTT
TRBJ1-4,TRBV7-9,NA,few,CASSQGGLNEKLFF,TGCGCCAGCAGCCAAGGAGGTCTTAATGAAAAACTGTTTTTT
TRBJ2-6,TRBV27,TRBD1,NA,CASSGTVGSGANVLTF,TGTGCCAGCAGTGGGACAGTCGGCTCTGGGGCCAACGTCCTGACTTTC
TRBJ2-2,TRBV20-1,NA,few,CSASLRGTSNTGELFF,TGCAGTGCTAGCCTTCGAGGGACATCGAACACCGGGGAGCTGTTTTTT
TRBJ1-1,TRBV30,NA,NA,CAWSGGNTEAFF,TGTGCCTGGAGTGGAGGGAACACTGAAGCTTTCTTT
TRBJ1-2,TRBV7-9,NA,many,CASSLKGDGYGYTF,TGTGCCAGCAGCTTAAAGGGGGACGGCTATGGCTACACCTTC
TRBJ2-7,TRBV7-3,NA,NA,CASSQNGNSVYEQYF,TGTGCCAGCAGCCAAAACGGGAACAGCGTCTACGAGCAGTACTTC
TRBJ2-7,TRBV6-5,NA,few,CASSEGPTKQYF,TGTGCCAGCAGTGAGGGACCTACGAAGCAGTACTTC
TRBJ2-5,TRBV15,NA,NA,CATSTPVAQPQYF,TGTGCCACCAGCACCCCGGTTGCCCAGCCCCAGTACTTC
TRBJ1-5,TRBV19,TRBD1,many,CASSEGTVGQPQHF,TGTGCCAGTAGCGAAGGGACAGTCGGACAGCCCCAGCATTTT
TRBJ2-5,TRBV9,TRBD2,many,CASSVGGMETQYF,TGTGCCAGCAGCGTCGGGGGGATGGAGACCCAGTACTTC
TRBJ1-2,TRBV25-1,NA,NA,CASSDRAHGYTF,TGTGCCAGCAGTGACAGGGCCCATGGCTACACCTTC
TRBJ2-5,TRBV29-1,NA,many,CSVIVLTQYF,TGCAGCGTTATAGTGTTGACCCAGTACTTC
TRBJ1-1,TRBV7-2,TRBD1,few,CASSYFETGPNTEAFF,TGTGCCAGCAGTTACTTCGAGACAGGGCCGAACACTGAAGCTTTCTTT
TRBJ2-5,TRBV10-3,NA,few,CAINEGSQETQYF,TGTGCCATCAATGAAGGGTCTCAAGAGACCCAGTACTTC
TRBJ2-5,TRBV6-1,NA,NA,CASRVKVDQETQYF,TGTGCCAGCAGGGTCAAGGTTGACCAAGAGACCCAGTACTTC